This paragraph reports one T cell receptor (beta chain). What it binds is not known. Lactation, pregnancy, other autoimmune disease or uncontrolled infection excluded patients. Diagnostic decisions used clinical symptoms, serum thyroxine and TRAb, thyroid ultrasound and orbital computed tomography. Before ophthalmopathy appeared, progressors gave blood at initial hyperthyroidism diagnosis. The data were obtained in a study of T cells in Graves' hyperthyroidism and ophthalmopathy. General study points: Most thyroid clonotypes that were expanded above 0.001 also turned up in blood.

Per germline, CDR1 SEHNR and CDR2 FQNEAQ (reference sequence). The trim removed 5 bases at V and 7 bases at J, leaving 4 bases unmatched. The CDR3 length is 13 residues. The TCR beta CDR3 regions underwent amplification using RNA transcripts as the source. The HTBI primer set drove a first-round RT-PCR of the TCR CDR3. TCRdb re-analysed the multiplex PCR reads in MiXCR, keeping a single row per CDR3 protein. The table lists around 340,000 distinct CDR3 sequences, about 17% of them singletons. The V call is TRBV7-9, the J call TRBJ1-4; 7 bases are shared with TRBD1. Material: blood. This clonotype was sampled from a woman in her 30s with Graves' hyperthyroidism that later progressed to Graves' ophthalmopathy. The CDR3 DNA reads TGTGCCAGCAGCCCCTGGGACAGTGAAAAACTGTTTTTT. This sequence encodes CASSPWDSEKLFF.